Below, 26 T cell receptor beta chains from the same sample are listed, as sequenced in a study of T-cell reconstitution after alpha-beta-depleted transplantation in children. TCRbeta library construction was performed incorporating unique molecular identifiers. TCRdb processed the PCR reads anew with MiXCR; each CDR3 protein has one entry. This sample has around 580,000 distinct CDR3 sequences; 20% to 30% occur once, and the top ten carry 35% to 40%. Specimen: PBMCs, collected before TCRalphabeta/CD19-depleted stem cell transplant. The receptors originated from a boy under two years old with Wiskott-Aldrich syndrome, due to receive a stem cell transplant.

The V gene is TRBV4-1, the J gene TRBJ1-1; D is ambiguous. The CDR3 consists of 18 residues. V lost 0 bases and J lost 0, with 17 bases in between. CDR1 and CDR2 from the germline V gene are MGHRA and YSYEKL. For the CDR3, the DNA is TGCGCCAGCAGCCAAGATACCGGGGTGGGTATCATGAACACTGAAGCTTTCTTT. It translates to CASSQDTGVGIMNTEAFF.

In this sample, this clonotype turned up a few times. The chain is built from TRBV20-1 and TRBJ2-6, with D possibly matching TRBD2 (5 bases). V gave up 4 bases and J gave up 2 bases, with 9 bases separating them. The CDR3 has 14 residues. Germline CDR1 reads DFQATT; CDR2 reads SNEGSKA (reference sequence). CDR3 DNA sequence: TGCAGTGCTATGGGAGAGCCTGGGGCCAACGTCCTGACTTTC. It encodes CSAMGEPGANVLTF.

The chain is built from TRBV20-1 and TRBJ2-3; TRBD2 might be the D (6 bases). Trimming stripped 5 bases from V and 1 base from J, with 16 bases between. Per the germline V gene, CDR1 is DFQATT and CDR2 is SNEGSKA (reference sequence). The CDR3 covers 15 residues. The CDR3 reads CSAPRRGLRTDTQYF. The CDR3, as DNA: TGCAGTGCTCCAAGGCGGGGCCTCCGCACAGATACGCAGTATTTT.

CDR3 loop: CASSLEEGIHTQYF. The CDR3 coding sequence is TGTGCCAGCAGCTTAGAGGAGGGAATACATACGCAGTATTTT. J is TRBJ2-3 and V is TRBV7-3; D may be TRBD2 (6 bases). The CDR3 is 14 amino acids. V was shortened by 2 bases and J by 7 bases, with 13 bases between the two germline ends. Germline CDR1 SGHTA, CDR2 FQGTGA.

This clonotype came up a few times. The gene calls are TRBV12-3 or TRBV12-4 and TRBJ2-7; 9 nucleotides match TRBD2. J gave up 6 bases and V 3 bases, and 6 bases lay outside the gene matches. The CDR3 is made up of 14 amino acids. The CDR3: CASSFHVTSGEQYF. The CDR3 DNA is TGTGCCAGCAGTTTTCACGTGACTAGCGGCGAGCAGTACTTC.

The chain recombines TRBV28 with TRBJ2-4, with a weak D call TRBD2 (6 bases). The CDR3 is 15 residues long. The germline V gene encodes CDR1 MDHEN and CDR2 SYDVKM. The germline V and J ends were trimmed by 6 bases and 2 bases, with 14 bases remaining between them. The CDR3 DNA reads TGTGCCAGCAGACGGGGAGGAGGAACCAAAAACATTCAGTACTTC. Translation: CASRRGGGTKNIQYF.

This clonotype was observed once. The chain carries TRBV9 and TRBJ2-7; TRBD2 matches 10 bases. The ends lost 4 bases at V and 0 bases at J; junction bases unmatched: 7. This CDR3 is 16 amino acids long. Per germline, CDR1 SGDLS and CDR2 YYNGEE. The CDR3 nucleotides are TGTGCCAGCAGCCCCCGTCTAGCGGGAGCCTCCTACGAGCAGTACTTC. Its translation is CASSPRLAGASYEQYF.

This clonotype was observed a handful of times. The rearrangement uses TRBV12-3 or TRBV12-4 and TRBJ1-1; D remains ambiguous. Trimming cost V 3 bases and J 0 bases, with 11 bases left between them. There are 15 residues in the CDR3. CDR3 region: CASSFKDWVNTEAFF. The CDR3 DNA reads as TGTGCCAGCAGTTTTAAAGACTGGGTGAACACTGAAGCTTTCTTT.

This clonotype was seen a handful of times. The chain recombines TRBV19 with TRBJ2-1; 15 bases align to TRBD2. V dropped 4 bases and J dropped 7; count of bases not matched to a gene: 8. The length of the CDR3 is 17 residues. The germline V gene has CDR1 LNHDA and CDR2 SQIVND (reference sequence). The CDR3 DNA sequence: TGTGCCAGTAGTAGATACTTAGGGACTAGCGGGAGGAATGAGCAGTTCTTC. Translation gives CASSRYLGTSGRNEQFF.

This clonotype was detected only a few times. The chain combines TRBV5-1 with TRBJ2-2; tentative D call: TRBD2 (5 bases). CDR3 length equals 14 residues. CDR1 is SGHRS, CDR2 YFSETQ, per germline. The germline V and J ends were trimmed by 0 bases and 9 bases, with 12 bases remaining between them. Here the CDR3 DNA reads TGCGCCAGCAGCTTGGGACTGCCTAGCCGGGAGCTGTTTTTT. Translation gives CASSLGLPSRELFF.

This clonotype has a handful of counts. This rearrangement joins TRBV6-5 to TRBJ2-1, with D perhaps TRBD1 (5 bases). Germline V gives CDR1 MNHEY, CDR2 SVGAGI. V lost 2 bases and J lost 3, with 8 bases in between. The length of the CDR3 is 14 residues. The CDR3 loop is CASSYPGHYNEQFF. CDR3 nucleotides: TGTGCCAGCAGTTACCCTGGACACTACAATGAGCAGTTCTTC.

The chain couples TRBV5-1 to TRBJ1-1; 7 bases agree with TRBD1. CDR3 length equals 15 residues. Germline V lookup: CDR1 SGHRS, CDR2 YFSETQ. V gave up 1 base and J gave up 3 bases; unmatched junction bases: 6. The CDR3 nucleotides are TGCGCCAGCAGCTTGACAGGGGTAGGAGACACTGAAGCTTTCTTT. Translated: CASSLTGVGDTEAFF.

The chain links TRBV6-1 to TRBJ2-1, with 8 positions matching TRBD2. Trimming cost V 6 bases and J 0 bases; bases outside gene matches: 10. Germline loops: CDR1 MNHNS, CDR2 SASEGT. CDR3 length: 17 amino acids. The CDR3 region is CASRIRPAGGSYNEQFF. CDR3 DNA: TGTGCCAGCAGAATCCGCCCGGCGGGAGGCTCCTACAATGAGCAGTTCTTC.

This clonotype was counted a few times. The chain has TRBV9 and TRBJ2-1; TRBD1 or TRBD2 may be the D gene (6 bases each). This CDR3 has 18 amino acids. Germline loops: CDR1 SGDLS, CDR2 YYNGEE. Trimming cost V 0 bases and J 7 bases, with 23 bases left between them. The CDR3 loop is CASSVEIGGPLFVNEQFF. In DNA, the CDR3 is TGTGCCAGCAGCGTAGAAATAGGGGGGCCGCTTTTTGTAAATGAGCAGTTCTTC. Together with reference TRBV9 and TRBJ2-1, the CDR3 gives the full variable domain: DSGVTQTPKHLITATGQRVTLRCSPRSGDLSVYWYQQSLDQGLQFLIQYYNGEERAKGNILERFSAQQFPDLHSELNLSSLELGDSALYFCASSVEIGGPLFVNEQFFGPGTRLTVL.

J is TRBJ2-1 and V is TRBV12-3 or TRBV12-4, with TRBD1 matching 8 bases. The junction had 23 bases not matched to a gene; V was cut back by 3 bases and J by 7 bases. The CDR3 spans 20 residues. The CDR3 loop reads CASSLVTSRRRGQGRNEQFF. The CDR3 DNA sequence: TGTGCCAGCAGTTTGGTAACTTCTCGCAGGCGAGGACAGGGTCGGAATGAGCAGTTCTTC.

This chain joins TRBV6-2 or TRBV6-3 and TRBJ2-7; the match to TRBD1 covers 10 bases. CDR1 is MNHEY and CDR2 is SVGEGT in the germline V gene. J gave up 3 bases and V 5 bases, and 10 bases lay outside the gene matches. The CDR3 consists of 16 residues. CDR3 sequence reads: CASSRADRGLFYEQYF. CDR3 DNA sequence: TGTGCCAGCAGTCGCGCCGACAGGGGGCTTTTCTACGAGCAGTACTTC.

The chain carries TRBV20-1 and TRBJ2-1, with 12 bases lining up with TRBD2. The junction had 8 bases not matched to a gene; V was cut back by 3 bases and J by 5 bases. CDR1 DFQATT and CDR2 SNEGSKA come from the germline V gene (reference sequence). The CDR3 extends over 16 amino acids. CDR3 sequence (DNA): TGCAGTGCTAGGAGGTCACTAGCGGGAGGCCACAATGAGCAGTTCTTC. It yields the protein CSARRSLAGGHNEQFF.

The sample holds a few counts of this clonotype. The gene calls are TRBV20-1 and TRBJ2-1, with D unresolved. CDR3 length: 15 residues. V lost 3 bases and J lost 3, with 15 bases in between. Looked up from germline, CDR1 is DFQATT and CDR2 is SNEGSKA (reference sequence). As DNA, the CDR3 is TGCAGTGCTAGTAGGTCCGCCCCGAACTACAATGAGCAGTTCTTC. Translating it yields CSASRSAPNYNEQFF.

This clonotype was recorded at least ten times. The chain is built from TRBV5-1 and TRBJ2-7; TRBD2 aligns across 13 bases. Germline-derived CDR1 and CDR2 are SGHRS and YFSETQ. The CDR3 contains 14 residues. V gave up 0 bases and J gave up 6 bases; unmatched junction bases: 0. CDR3 sequence reads: CASSLGLAGGEQYF. The DNA of the CDR3 is TGCGCCAGCAGCTTGGGACTAGCGGGAGGCGAGCAGTACTTC.

The chain employs TRBV20-1 and TRBJ2-7; D might be TRBD1 or TRBD2, each matching 5 bases. This CDR3 has 14 amino acids. Germline V gene data show CDR1 as DFQATT and CDR2 as SNEGSKA (reference sequence). With 5 bases removed from V and 2 bases from J, the gap between germline ends came to 16 bases. As DNA, the CDR3 is TGCAGTGCTCTCGTCCGGGACGGGGCCTACGAGCAGTACTTC. This codes for CSALVRDGAYEQYF.

This chain uses TRBV15 with TRBJ2-1; 12 bases align to TRBD2. CDR1 is LNHNV, CDR2 YYDKDF, per germline (reference sequence). The CDR3 runs to 16 residues. The junction had 10 bases not matched to a gene; V was cut back by 4 bases and J by 9 bases. This chain's CDR3 is CATSIPASGRALEQFF. The CDR3 bases are TGTGCCACCAGCATTCCCGCTAGCGGGAGGGCCCTTGAGCAGTTCTTC.

The chain is built from TRBV29-1 and TRBJ1-5, with D uncertain. The CDR3 is made up of 13 amino acids. V lost 4 bases to trimming and J lost 1 base, with 8 bases between them. Germline values: CDR1 SQVTM, CDR2 ANQGSEA. For the CDR3, the DNA is TGCAGCGTTGTGACGGGGAGCAATCAGCCCCAGCATTTT. Its protein is CSVVTGSNQPQHF. Full variable domain (remainder filled in from reference TRBV29-1 and TRBJ1-5): SAVISQKPSRDICQRGTSLTIQCQVDSQVTMMFWYRQQPGQSLTLIATANQGSEATYESGFVIDKFPISRPNLTFSTLTVSNMSPEDSSIYLCSVVTGSNQPQHFGDGTRLSIL.

The chain carries TRBV10-3 and TRBJ2-1; the match to TRBD2 covers 9 bases. The CDR3 contains 14 residues. The V gene end was trimmed by 5 bases and the J gene end by 9 bases; junction bases not matched to a gene: 8. CDR1 and CDR2 (germline): ENHRY, SYGVKD. The CDR3 DNA sequence: TGTGCCATCAGTCGACTAGCGGAGCACAGTGAGCAGTTCTTC. Translating gives CAISRLAEHSEQFF.

This clonotype was counted only a few times. This rearrangement joins TRBV30 to TRBJ1-2; D not resolved. V was clipped by 5 bases and J by 7 bases, with 14 bases between them. The CDR3 loop spans 12 amino acids. From germline, CDR1 is GTSNPN and CDR2 SVGIG (reference sequence). The CDR3 region is CAWGGRHSGYTF. The CDR3 bases are TGTGCCTGGGGCGGCCGTCATAGTGGCTACACCTTC. Full variable domain (rest looked up from reference TRBV30 and TRBJ1-2): SQTIHQWPATLVQPVGSPLSLECTVEGTSNPNLYWYRQAAGRGLQLLFYSVGIGQISSEVPQNLSASRPQDRQFILSSKKLLLSDSGFYLCAWGGRHSGYTFGSGTRLTVV.

There are a few counts of this clonotype. The chain has TRBV29-1 and TRBJ2-5; no firm D call. Per germline, CDR1 SQVTM and CDR2 ANQGSEA. There are 12 residues in the CDR3. The V end lost 7 bases, the J end lost 4 bases, and 13 bases lay between the germline ends. Here the CDR3 reads CSGLVAAETQYF. In DNA form, the CDR3 reads TGCAGCGGATTGGTCGCTGCAGAGACCCAGTACTTC.

The V gene is TRBV28, the J gene TRBJ2-7; tentative D call: TRBD1 (6 bases). There are 11 residues in the CDR3. V dropped 6 bases and J dropped 6 bases, with 9 bases sitting between them. In germline, CDR1 is MDHEN, CDR2 SYDVKM. The CDR3 here is CASRMTGEQYF. CDR3 bases: TGTGCCAGCAGAATGACAGGCGAGCAGTACTTC.